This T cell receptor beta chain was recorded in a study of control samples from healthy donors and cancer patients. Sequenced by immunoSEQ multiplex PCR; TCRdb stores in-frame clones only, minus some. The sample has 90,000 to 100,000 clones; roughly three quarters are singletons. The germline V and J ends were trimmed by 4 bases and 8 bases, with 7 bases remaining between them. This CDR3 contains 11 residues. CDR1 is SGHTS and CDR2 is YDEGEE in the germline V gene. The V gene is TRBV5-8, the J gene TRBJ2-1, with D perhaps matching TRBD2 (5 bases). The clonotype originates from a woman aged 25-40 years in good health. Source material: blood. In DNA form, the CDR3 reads TGTGCCAGCAGCCGGCGGGATGAGCAGTTCTTC. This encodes CASSRRDEQFF.